This T cell receptor (beta chain) came from a study of cytomegalovirus exposure and HLA in healthy donors. The study's findings and limits: TCR beta sequences reportedly predicted most subjects' HLA-A and HLA-B alleles accurately. The study recorded 160 or so TCR beta chains that were cytomegalovirus-associated.

As to this clone: Its antigen is still unknown.

V lost 2 bases and J lost 0, with 13 bases in between. Germline V gives CDR1 GTSNPN, CDR2 SVGIG (reference sequence). This CDR3 is built from 15 residues. 13 Jbeta primers and 60 Vbeta primers were used for the PCR. Measured with immunoSEQ multiplex PCR; TCRdb has only the in-frame clones, and not every one. The table lists 150,000 to 160,000 clones, around 68% of them singletons. Sequenced input: PBMCs. The receptor was derived from a man aged 30 to 45 in good health and CMV-seronegative. The chain couples TRBV30 to TRBJ1-1; D might be TRBD1 (6 bases). The CDR3 coding sequence is TGTGCCTGGAGTACAGGGCTTTTCGTGAACACTGAAGCTTTCTTT. Its protein product is CAWSTGLFVNTEAFF.